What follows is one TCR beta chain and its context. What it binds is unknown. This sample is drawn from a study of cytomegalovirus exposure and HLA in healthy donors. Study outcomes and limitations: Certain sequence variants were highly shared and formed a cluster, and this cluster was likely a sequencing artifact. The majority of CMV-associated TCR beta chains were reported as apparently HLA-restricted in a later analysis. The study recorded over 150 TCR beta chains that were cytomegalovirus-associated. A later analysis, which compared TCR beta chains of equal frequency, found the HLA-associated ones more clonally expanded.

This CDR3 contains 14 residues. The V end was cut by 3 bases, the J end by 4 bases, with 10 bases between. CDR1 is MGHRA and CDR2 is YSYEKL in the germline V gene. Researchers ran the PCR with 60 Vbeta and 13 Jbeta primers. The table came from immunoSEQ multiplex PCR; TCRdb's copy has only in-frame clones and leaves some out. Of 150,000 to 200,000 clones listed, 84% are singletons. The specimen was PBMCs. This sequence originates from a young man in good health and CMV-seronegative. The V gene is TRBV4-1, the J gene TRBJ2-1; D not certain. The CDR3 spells CASSQETDYNEQFF. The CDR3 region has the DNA TGCGCCAGCAGCCAGGAGACGGATTACAATGAGCAGTTCTTC.